Detailed here is one T cell receptor beta chain. Germline CDR1 reads SEHNR; CDR2 reads FQNEAQ (reference sequence). The CDR3 extends over 16 amino acids. V was cut by 2 bases and J by 4 bases, with 17 bases left in between. The data derive from a study of beta chain features in type 1 diabetes. Reverse transcription of all isolated RNA meant that expressed TCRB transcripts were sequenced. Produced via immunoSEQ multiplex PCR; TCRdb's table is partial and in-frame only. The repertoire has 400,000 to 600,000 clones, approximately 28% of them found once; the top ten carry 0.05% to 0.065%. This rearrangement joins TRBV7-9 to TRBJ2-5, with TRBD2 as a possible D gene (5 bases). The TCR was taken from a man between 18 and 29 years old in good health. Material for sequencing was naive CD4+ T cells from blood. Written as DNA, the CDR3 is TGTGCCAGCAGCTTACCCCCTGGGAGCACGGGAGAGACCCAGTACTTC. Amino acid sequence: CASSLPPGSTGETQYF.